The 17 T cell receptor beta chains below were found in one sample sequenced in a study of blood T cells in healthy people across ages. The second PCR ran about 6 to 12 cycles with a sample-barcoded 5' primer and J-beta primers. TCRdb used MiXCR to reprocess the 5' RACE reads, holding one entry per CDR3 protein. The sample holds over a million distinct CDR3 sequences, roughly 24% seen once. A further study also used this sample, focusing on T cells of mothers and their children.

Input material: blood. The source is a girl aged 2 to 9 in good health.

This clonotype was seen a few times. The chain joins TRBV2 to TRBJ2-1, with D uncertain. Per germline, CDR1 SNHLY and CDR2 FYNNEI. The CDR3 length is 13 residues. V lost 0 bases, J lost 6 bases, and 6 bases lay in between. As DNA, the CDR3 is TGTGCCAGCAGTGAAGCCTGGGGCAATGAGCAGTTCTTC. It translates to CASSEAWGNEQFF.

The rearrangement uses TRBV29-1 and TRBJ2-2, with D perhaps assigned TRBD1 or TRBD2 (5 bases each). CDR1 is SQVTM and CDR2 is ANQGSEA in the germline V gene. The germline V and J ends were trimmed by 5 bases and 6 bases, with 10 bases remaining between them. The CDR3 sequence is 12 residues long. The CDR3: CSVTRGAGELFF. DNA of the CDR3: TGCAGCGTTACAAGAGGGGCCGGGGAGCTGTTTTTT.

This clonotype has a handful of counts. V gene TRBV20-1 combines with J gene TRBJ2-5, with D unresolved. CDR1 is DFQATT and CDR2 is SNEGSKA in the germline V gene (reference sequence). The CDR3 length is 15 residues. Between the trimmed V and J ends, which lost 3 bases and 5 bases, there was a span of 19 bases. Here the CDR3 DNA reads TGCAGTGCTAGTGGCGGTGGCCCCCTAGGGGAGACCCAGTACTTC. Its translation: CSASGGGPLGETQYF.

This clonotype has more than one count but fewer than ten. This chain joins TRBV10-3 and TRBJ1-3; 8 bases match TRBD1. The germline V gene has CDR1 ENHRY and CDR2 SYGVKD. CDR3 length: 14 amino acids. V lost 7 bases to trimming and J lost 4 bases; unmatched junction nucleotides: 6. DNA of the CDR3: TGTGCCATCACCGGACAGGGTTTGGGAAACACCATATATTTT. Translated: CAITGQGLGNTIYF.

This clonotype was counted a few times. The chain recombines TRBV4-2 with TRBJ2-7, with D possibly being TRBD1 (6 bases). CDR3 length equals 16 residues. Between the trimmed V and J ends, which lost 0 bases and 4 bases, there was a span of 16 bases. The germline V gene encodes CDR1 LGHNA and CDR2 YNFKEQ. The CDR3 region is CASSQDIPTGWYEQYF. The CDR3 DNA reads TGTGCCAGCAGCCAAGATATTCCGACAGGTTGGTACGAGCAGTACTTC.

The CDR3 spells CASSPDLAGGYNEQFF. In DNA form, the CDR3 reads TGTGCCAGCAGCCCGGACCTAGCGGGAGGGTACAATGAGCAGTTCTTC. The chain combines TRBV7-3 with TRBJ2-1; 12 nucleotides agree with TRBD2. Looked up from germline, CDR1 is SGHTA and CDR2 is FQGTGA. The CDR3 loop spans 16 amino acids. Trimming took 5 bases from V and 4 from J; bases not matched to a gene: 6.

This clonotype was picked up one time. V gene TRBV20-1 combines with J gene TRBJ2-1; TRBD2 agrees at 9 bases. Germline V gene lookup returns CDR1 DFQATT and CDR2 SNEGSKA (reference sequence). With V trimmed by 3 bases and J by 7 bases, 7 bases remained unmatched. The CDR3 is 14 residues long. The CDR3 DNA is TGCAGTGCTAGCGCGGGAGGGCCGGGGAATGAGCAGTTCTTC. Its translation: CSASAGGPGNEQFF.

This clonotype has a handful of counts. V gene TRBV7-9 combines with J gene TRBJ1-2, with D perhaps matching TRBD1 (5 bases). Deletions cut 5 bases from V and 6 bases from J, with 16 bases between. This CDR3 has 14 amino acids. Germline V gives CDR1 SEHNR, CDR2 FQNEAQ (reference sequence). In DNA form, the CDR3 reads TGTGCCAGCAGCCCGGGCGGGGGAACAAATGGCTACACCTTC. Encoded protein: CASSPGGGTNGYTF.

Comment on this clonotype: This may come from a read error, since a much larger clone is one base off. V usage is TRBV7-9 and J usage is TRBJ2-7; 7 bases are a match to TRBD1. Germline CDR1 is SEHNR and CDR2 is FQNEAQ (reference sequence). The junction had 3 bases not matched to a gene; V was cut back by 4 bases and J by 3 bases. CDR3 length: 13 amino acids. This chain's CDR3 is CASSSNRGYEQYF. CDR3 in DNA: TGTGCCAGCAGCTCAAACAGGGGCTACGAGCAGTACTTC.

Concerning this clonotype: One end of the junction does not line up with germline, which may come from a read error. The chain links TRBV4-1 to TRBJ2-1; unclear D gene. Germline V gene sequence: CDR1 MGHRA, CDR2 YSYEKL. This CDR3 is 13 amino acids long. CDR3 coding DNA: TGTGCCAGCAGACTGACACAGAACAATGAGCAGTTCTTC. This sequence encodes CASRLTQNNEQFF.

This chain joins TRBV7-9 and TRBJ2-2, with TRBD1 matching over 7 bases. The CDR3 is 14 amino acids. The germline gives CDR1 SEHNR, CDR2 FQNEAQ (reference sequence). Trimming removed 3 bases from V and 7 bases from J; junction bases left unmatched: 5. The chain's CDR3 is CASSLTGTIGELFF. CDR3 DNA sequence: TGTGCCAGCAGCTTGACAGGGACGATCGGGGAGCTGTTTTTT.

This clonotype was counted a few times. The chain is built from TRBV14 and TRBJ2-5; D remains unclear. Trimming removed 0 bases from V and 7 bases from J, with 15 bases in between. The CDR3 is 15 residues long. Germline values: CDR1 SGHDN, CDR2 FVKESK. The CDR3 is CASSQEWADLRTQYF. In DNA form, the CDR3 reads TGTGCCAGCAGCCAAGAATGGGCAGACCTTCGGACCCAGTACTTC.

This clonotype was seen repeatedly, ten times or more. The CDR3 DNA sequence: TGCAGCGTTGGGGCATTCAACCAAGAGACCCAGTACTTC. It is translated as CSVGAFNQETQYF. This rearrangement joins TRBV29-1 to TRBJ2-5; no clear D. Trimming shortened V by 4 bases and J by 0 bases, and 9 bases separated the two germline ends. Germline CDR1 is SQVTM and CDR2 is ANQGSEA. CDR3 length: 13 residues.

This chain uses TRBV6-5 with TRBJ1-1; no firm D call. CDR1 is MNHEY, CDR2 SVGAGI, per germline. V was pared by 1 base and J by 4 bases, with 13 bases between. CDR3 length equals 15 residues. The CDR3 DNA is TGTGCCAGCAGTTACTTTCCCGGGAGCGGCACTGAAGCTTTCTTT. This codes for CASSYFPGSGTEAFF.

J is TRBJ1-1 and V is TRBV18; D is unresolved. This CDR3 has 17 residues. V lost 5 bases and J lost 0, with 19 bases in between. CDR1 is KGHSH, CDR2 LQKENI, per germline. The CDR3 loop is CASSSAIPQAMNTEAFF. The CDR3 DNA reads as TGTGCCAGCTCATCAGCCATTCCCCAGGCAATGAACACTGAAGCTTTCTTT.

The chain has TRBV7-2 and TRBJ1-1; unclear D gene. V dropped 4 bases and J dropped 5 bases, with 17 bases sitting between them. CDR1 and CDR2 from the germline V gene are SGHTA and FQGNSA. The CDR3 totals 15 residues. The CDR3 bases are TGTGCCAGCAGCTCACAACCCGGGCCGGGGACTGAAGCTTTCTTT. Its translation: CASSSQPGPGTEAFF.

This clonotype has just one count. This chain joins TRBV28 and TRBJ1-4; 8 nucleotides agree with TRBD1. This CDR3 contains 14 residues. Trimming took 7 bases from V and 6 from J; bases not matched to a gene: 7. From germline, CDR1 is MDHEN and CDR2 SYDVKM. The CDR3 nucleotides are TGTGCCAGCATCAAACAGGGGGGCGATGAAAAACTGTTTTTT. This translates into CASIKQGGDEKLFF.